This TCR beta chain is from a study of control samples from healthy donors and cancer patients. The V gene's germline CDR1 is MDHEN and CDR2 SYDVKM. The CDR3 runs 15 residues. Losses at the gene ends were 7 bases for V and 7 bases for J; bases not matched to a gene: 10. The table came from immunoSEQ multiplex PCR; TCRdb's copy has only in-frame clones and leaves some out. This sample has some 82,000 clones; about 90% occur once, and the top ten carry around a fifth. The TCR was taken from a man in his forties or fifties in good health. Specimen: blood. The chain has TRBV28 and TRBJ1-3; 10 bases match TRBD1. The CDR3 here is CASKDPGQGWNTIYF. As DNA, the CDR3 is TGTGCCAGCAAAGACCCGGGACAGGGGTGGAACACCATATATTTT.